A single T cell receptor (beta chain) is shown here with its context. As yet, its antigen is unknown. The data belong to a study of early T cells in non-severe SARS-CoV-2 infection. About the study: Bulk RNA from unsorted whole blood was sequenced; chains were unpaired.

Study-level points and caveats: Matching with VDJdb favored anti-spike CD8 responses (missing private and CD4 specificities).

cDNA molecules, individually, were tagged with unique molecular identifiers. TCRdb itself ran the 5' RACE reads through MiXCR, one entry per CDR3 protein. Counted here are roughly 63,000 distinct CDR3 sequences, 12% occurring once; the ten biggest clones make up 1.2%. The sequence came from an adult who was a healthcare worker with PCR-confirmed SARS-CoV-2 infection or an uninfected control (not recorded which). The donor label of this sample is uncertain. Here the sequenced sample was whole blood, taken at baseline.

The CDR3 protein is CASRFRSTDTQYF. Written as DNA, the CDR3 is TGTGCCAGCAGGTTTCGGAGCACAGATACGCAGTATTTT. The rearrangement joins TRBV6-1 to TRBJ2-3, with D unclear. Germline CDR1 and CDR2: MNHNS and SASEGT. V shed 6 bases and J shed 0 bases, with 7 bases lying between them. The length of the CDR3 is 13 residues.